The 5 T cell receptor beta chains presented below share a single source sample, sequenced in a study of Graves' ophthalmopathy and Graves' hyperthyroidism. Transcripts of RNA were the source for amplifying TCR beta CDR3 regions. Second-round multiplex PCR came after first-round RT-PCR with HTBI primers. TCRdb re-analysed the multiplex PCR reads in MiXCR, keeping a single row per CDR3 protein. The repertoire holds hundreds of thousands of distinct CDR3 sequences, with around a fifth as singletons. The material sequenced was peripheral blood. All receptors derive from a woman younger than 30 with stable Graves' hyperthyroidism. Some clones in this sample may be carry-over from other donors' samples.

The chain links TRBV11-2 to TRBJ2-5, with D perhaps TRBD1 (5 bases). CDR1 is SGHAT and CDR2 is FQNNGV in the germline V gene. The length of the CDR3 is 13 residues. The V gene lost 5 bases and the J gene lost 5 bases, with 12 bases spanning the gap. The chain's CDR3 is CASSPTDGETQYF. In DNA form, the CDR3 reads TGTGCCAGCAGCCCGACAGATGGGGAGACCCAGTACTTC.

This clonotype was found many times. The chain has TRBV6-5 and TRBJ2-7; weak D call: TRBD2 (6 bases). V was trimmed by 5 bases and J by 4 bases, leaving 18 bases between them. The germline CDR1 and CDR2 sequences are MNHEY and SVGAGI. The CDR3 is 15 residues long. The chain's CDR3 is CASSNLRDGRYEQYF. The CDR3 nucleotides read TGTGCCAGCAGTAACCTTCGGGACGGGAGATACGAGCAGTACTTC.

This clonotype was recorded many times. The chain uses TRBV28 and TRBJ2-5, with TRBD1 as a possible D gene (6 bases). The length of the CDR3 is 16 residues. Trimming stripped 3 bases from V and 4 bases from J, with 18 bases between. The germline V gene has CDR1 MDHEN and CDR2 SYDVKM. The DNA for the CDR3 is TGTGCCAGCAGTTTGAGTGGGGCAGGGGAACGAGAGACCCAGTACTTC. Its protein product is CASSLSGAGERETQYF.

This clonotype was observed many times. The chain uses TRBV11-1 and TRBJ2-5, with D possibly matching TRBD2 (5 bases). V gave up 3 bases and J gave up 5 bases, with 19 bases separating them. The germline gives CDR1 SGHAT, CDR2 FQDESV (reference sequence). The CDR3 totals 16 residues. CDR3 loop: CASSFNPPGGAETQYF. The CDR3 DNA sequence: TGTGCCAGCAGCTTTAATCCCCCAGGAGGAGCGGAGACCCAGTACTTC.

The V and J genes are TRBV4-3 and TRBJ2-3; 14 bases map to TRBD2. The CDR3 spans 21 residues. Trimming at V came to 3 bases and at J to 2 bases, leaving 16 bases not matched to a gene. CDR1 is LGHNA, CDR2 YSLEER, per germline. CDR3 region: CASSQIIPGTSGGSLTDTQYF. In nucleotides, the CDR3 is TGCGCCAGCAGCCAGATAATACCCGGGACTAGCGGGGGCAGCCTCACAGATACGCAGTATTTT.